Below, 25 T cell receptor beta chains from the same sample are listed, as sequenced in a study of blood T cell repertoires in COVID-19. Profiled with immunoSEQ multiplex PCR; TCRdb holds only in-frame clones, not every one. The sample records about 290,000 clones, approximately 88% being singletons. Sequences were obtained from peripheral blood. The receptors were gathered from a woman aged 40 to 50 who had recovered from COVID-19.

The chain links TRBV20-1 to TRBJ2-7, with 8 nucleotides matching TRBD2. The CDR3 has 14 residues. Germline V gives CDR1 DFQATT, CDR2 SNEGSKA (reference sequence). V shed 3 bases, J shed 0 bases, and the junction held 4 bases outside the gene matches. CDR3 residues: CSASGLANSYEQYF. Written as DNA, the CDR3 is TGCAGTGCTAGTGGACTAGCCAACTCCTACGAGCAGTACTTC.

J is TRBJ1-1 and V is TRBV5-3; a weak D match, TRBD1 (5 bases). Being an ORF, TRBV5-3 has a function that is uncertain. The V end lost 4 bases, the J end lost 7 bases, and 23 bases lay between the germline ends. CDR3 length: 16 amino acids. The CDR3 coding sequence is TGTGCCAGAAGCCCAAGGACGGTTCACGGTAGGGGTGAAGCTTTCTTT. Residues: CARSPRTVHGRGEAFF.

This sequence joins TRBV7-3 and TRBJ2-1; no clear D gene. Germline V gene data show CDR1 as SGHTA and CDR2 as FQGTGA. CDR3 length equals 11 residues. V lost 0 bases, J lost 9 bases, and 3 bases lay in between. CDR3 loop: CASSLTREQFF. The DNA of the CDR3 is TGTGCCAGCAGCTTAACTCGTGAGCAGTTCTTC. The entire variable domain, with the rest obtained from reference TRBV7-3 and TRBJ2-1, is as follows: GAGVSQTPSNKVTEKGKYVELRCDPISGHTALYWYRQSLGQGPEFLIYFQGTGAADDSGLPNDRFFAVRPEGSVSTLKIQRTERGDSAVYLCASSLTREQFFGPGTRLTVL.

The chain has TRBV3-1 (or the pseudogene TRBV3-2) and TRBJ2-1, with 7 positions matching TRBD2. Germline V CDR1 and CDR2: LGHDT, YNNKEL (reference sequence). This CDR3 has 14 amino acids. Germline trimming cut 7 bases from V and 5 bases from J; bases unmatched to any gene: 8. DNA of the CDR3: TGTGCCAGCACCGCGATGACTAGCAACAATGAGCAGTTCTTC. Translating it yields CASTAMTSNNEQFF.

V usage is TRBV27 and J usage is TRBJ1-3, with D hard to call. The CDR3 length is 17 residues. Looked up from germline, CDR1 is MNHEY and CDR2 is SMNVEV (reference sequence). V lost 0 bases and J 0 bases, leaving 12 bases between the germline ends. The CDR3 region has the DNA TGTGCCAGCAGTTTATCATTCGAGCCTTACTCTGGAAACACCATATATTTT. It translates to CASSLSFEPYSGNTIYF.

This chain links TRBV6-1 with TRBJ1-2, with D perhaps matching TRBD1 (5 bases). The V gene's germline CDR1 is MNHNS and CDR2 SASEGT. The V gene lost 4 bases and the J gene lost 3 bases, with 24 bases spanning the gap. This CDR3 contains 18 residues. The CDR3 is CASSARFRSDEGDYGYTF. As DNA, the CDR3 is TGTGCCAGCAGTGCCCGGTTTAGGTCCGACGAAGGGGACTATGGCTACACCTTC.

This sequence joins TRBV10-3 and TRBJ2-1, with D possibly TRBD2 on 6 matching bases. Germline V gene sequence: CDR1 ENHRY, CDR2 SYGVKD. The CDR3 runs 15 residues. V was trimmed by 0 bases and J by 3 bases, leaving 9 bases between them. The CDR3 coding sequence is TGTGCCATCAGTGAGTCGTGGGGGGTCTACAATGAGCAGTTCTTC. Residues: CAISESWGVYNEQFF.

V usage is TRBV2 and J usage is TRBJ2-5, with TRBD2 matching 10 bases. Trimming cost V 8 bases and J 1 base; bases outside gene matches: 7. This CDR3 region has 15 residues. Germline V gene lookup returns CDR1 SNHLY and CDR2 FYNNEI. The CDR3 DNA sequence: TGTGCCAGCCAGGATAGCGGGAGGACCCAAGAGACCCAGTACTTC. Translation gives CASQDSGRTQETQYF.

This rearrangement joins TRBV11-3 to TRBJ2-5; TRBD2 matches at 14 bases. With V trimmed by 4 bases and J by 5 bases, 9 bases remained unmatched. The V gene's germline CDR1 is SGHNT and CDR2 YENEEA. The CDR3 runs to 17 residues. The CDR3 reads CASSSGTSGSLEETQYF. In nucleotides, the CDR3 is TGTGCCAGCAGCTCCGGGACTAGCGGGAGTTTGGAGGAGACCCAGTACTTC.

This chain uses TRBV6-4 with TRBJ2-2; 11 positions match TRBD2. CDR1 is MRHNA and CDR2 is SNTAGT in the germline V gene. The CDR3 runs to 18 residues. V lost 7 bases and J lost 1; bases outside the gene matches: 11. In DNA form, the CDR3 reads TGTGCCAGCACCCGGCCCCTTAGCGGGAGGGTGAACACCGGGGAGCTGTTTTTT. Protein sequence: CASTRPLSGRVNTGELFF.

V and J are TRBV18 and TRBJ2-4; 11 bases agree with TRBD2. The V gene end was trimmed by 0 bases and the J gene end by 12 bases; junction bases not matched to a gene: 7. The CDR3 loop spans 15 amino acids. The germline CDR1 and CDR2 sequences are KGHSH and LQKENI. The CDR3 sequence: CASSPPALAGVRQYF. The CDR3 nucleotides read TGTGCCAGCTCACCACCGGCACTAGCGGGAGTTCGTCAGTACTTC.

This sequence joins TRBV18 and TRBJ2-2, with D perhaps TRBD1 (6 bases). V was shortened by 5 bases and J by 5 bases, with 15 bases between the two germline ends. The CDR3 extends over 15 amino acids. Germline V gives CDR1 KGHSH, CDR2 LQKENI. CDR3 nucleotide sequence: TGTGCCAGCTCAATGGGACATTTAGGAACCGGGGAGCTGTTTTTT. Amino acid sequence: CASSMGHLGTGELFF.

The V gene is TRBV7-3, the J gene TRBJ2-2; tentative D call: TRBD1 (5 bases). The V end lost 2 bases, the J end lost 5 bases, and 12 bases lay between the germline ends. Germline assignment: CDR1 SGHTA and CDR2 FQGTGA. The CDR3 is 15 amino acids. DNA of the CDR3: TGTGCCAGCAGCTTACAAGGGGCGCAAACCGGGGAGCTGTTTTTT. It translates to CASSLQGAQTGELFF.

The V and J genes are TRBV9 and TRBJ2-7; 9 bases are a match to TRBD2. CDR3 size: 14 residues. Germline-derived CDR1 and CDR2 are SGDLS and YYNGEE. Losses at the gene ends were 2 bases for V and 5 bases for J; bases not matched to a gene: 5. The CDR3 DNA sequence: TGTGCCAGCAGCGTTGGTAGCGGGAGTAACGAGCAGTACTTC. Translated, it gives CASSVGSGSNEQYF.

The chain's CDR3 is CASSYAWGQYNSPLHF. CDR3 DNA sequence: TGTGCCAGCAGTTACGCCTGGGGCCAATATAATTCACCCCTCCACTTT. The chain couples TRBV6-5 to TRBJ1-6, with D possibly being TRBD1 (5 bases). The CDR3 extends over 16 amino acids. Germline CDR1 is MNHEY and CDR2 is SVGAGI. Deletions cut 2 bases from V and 4 bases from J, with 12 bases between.

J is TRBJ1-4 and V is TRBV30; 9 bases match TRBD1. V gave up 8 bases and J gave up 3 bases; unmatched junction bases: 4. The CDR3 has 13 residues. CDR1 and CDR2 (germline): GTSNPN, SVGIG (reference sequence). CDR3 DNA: TGTGCCGGACAGGGGCATGCTAATGAAAAACTGTTTTTT. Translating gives CAGQGHANEKLFF.

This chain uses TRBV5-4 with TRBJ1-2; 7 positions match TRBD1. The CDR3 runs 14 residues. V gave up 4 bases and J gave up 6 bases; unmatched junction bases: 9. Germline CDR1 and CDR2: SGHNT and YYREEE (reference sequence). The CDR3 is CASSVNRGWDGYTF. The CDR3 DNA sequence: TGTGCCAGCAGCGTCAACAGGGGTTGGGATGGCTACACCTTC.

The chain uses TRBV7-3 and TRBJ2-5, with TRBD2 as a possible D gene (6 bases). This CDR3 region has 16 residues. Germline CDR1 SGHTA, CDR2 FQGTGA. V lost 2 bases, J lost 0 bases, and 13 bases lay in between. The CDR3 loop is CASSLGGSPDQETQYF. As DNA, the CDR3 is TGTGCCAGCAGCTTAGGGGGGAGCCCAGACCAAGAGACCCAGTACTTC. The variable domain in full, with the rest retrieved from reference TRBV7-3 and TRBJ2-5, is GAGVSQTPSNKVTEKGKYVELRCDPISGHTALYWYRQSLGQGPEFLIYFQGTGAADDSGLPNDRFFAVRPEGSVSTLKIQRTERGDSAVYLCASSLGGSPDQETQYFGPGTRLLVL.

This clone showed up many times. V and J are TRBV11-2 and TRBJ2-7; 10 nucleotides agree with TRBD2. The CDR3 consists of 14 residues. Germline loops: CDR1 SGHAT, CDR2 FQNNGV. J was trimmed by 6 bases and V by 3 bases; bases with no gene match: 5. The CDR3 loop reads CASSFGTSAGEQYF. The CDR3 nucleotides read TGTGCCAGCAGCTTCGGGACTAGCGCGGGCGAGCAGTACTTC.

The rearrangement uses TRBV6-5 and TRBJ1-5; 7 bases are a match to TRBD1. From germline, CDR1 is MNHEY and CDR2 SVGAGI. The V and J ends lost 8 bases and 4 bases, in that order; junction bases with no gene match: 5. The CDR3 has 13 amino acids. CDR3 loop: CASVTGVNQPQHF. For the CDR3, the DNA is TGTGCCAGCGTAACAGGGGTGAATCAGCCCCAGCATTTT.

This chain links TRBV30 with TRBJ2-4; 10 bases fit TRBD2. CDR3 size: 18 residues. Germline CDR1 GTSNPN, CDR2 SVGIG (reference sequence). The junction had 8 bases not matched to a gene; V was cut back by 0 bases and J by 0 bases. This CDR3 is CAWSVRASGRLAKNIQYF. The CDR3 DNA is TGTGCCTGGAGTGTACGGGCTAGCGGGAGATTAGCCAAAAACATTCAGTACTTC.

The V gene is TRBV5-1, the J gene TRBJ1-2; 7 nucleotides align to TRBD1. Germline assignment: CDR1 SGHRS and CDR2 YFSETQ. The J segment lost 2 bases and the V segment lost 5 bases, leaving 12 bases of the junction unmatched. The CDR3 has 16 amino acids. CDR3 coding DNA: TGCGCCAGCAGGCGGACAGGTGGGGAACTAAACTATGGCTACACCTTC. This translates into CASRRTGGELNYGYTF.

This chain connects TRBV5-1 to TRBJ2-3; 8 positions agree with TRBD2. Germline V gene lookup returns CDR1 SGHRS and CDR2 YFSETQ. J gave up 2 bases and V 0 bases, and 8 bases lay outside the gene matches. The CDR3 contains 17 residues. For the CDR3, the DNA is TGCGCCAGCAGCTTGGCGCCACTAGCGGAGTACACAGATACGCAGTATTTT. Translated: CASSLAPLAEYTDTQYF.

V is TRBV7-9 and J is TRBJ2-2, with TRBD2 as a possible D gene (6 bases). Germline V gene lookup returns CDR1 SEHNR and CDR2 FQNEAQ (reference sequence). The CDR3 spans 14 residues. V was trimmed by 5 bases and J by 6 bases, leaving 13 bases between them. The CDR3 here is CASSAEASAGELFF. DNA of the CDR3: TGTGCCAGCAGCGCCGAGGCTAGCGCCGGGGAGCTGTTTTTT.

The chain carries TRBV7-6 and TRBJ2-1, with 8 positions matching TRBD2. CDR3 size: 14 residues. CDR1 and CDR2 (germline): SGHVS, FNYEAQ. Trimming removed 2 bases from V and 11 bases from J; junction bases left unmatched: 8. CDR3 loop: CASSLRDSGAQQFF. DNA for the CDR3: TGTGCCAGCAGCTTACGTGATAGCGGGGCTCAGCAGTTCTTC.